Each of the 6 T cell receptor beta chains below was sequenced from the same sample in a study of OX40 agonist ivuxolimab in advanced cancers. Receptor libraries were prepared by the immunoSEQ multiplex PCR assay. The source is immuneACCESS, and TCRdb retained only in-frame sequences with V and J called. Part of the clones is not carried over; for the studies checked, unresolved V genes explain less than half of this, and the remainder is unexplained. The table for this sample lists tens of thousands of clones; 80% to 90% of them were counted only once. The top ten hold more than 5.5% of the sample. Here the sequenced sample was CD4+ or CD8+ T cells sorted from blood, taken in a trial of the OX40 agonist ivuxolimab. These receptors came from an adult with an advanced solid tumor such as melanoma, head and neck, liver or kidney cancer.

The chain joins TRBV7-8 to TRBJ2-7, with D hard to call. The CDR3 spans 13 residues. CDR1 is SGHVS, CDR2 FQNEAQ, per germline. Trimming pared 5 bases from V and 2 bases from J, leaving 10 bases between. The chain's CDR3 is CASSLTRTYEQYF. The CDR3 DNA reads as TGTGCCAGCAGCCTTACAAGAACCTACGAGCAGTACTTC. The full variable domain, its missing parts supplied by reference TRBV7-8 and TRBJ2-7, is GAGVSQSPRYKVAKRGQDVALRCDPISGHVSLFWYQQALGQGPEFLTYFQNEAQLDKSGLPSDRFFAERPEGSVSTLKIQRTQQEDSAVYLCASSLTRTYEQYFGPGTRLTVT.

The gene calls are TRBV5-4 and TRBJ2-3; possibly TRBD2 for D (5 bases). The CDR3 length is 16 residues. CDR1 SGHNT and CDR2 YYREEE come from the germline V gene (reference sequence). The germline V and J ends were trimmed by 2 bases and 6 bases, with 19 bases remaining between them. CDR3 DNA sequence: TGTGCCAGCAGCTTCCCATCGGGCCGGGAAACCGATACGCAGTATTTT. Encoded protein: CASSFPSGRETDTQYF.

The chain links TRBV20-1 to TRBJ1-1; no reliable D call. Trimming removed 1 base at V and 5 bases at J, with 5 bases between. The CDR3 loop spans 11 amino acids. The germline V gene has CDR1 DFQATT and CDR2 SNEGSKA (reference sequence). In DNA form, the CDR3 reads TGCAGTGCTAGAGTGGTAACTGAAGCTTTCTTT. Translating gives CSARVVTEAFF.

V and J are TRBV7-3 and TRBJ2-2; D possibly corresponds to TRBD1 (5 bases). Germline CDR1 and CDR2: SGHTA and FQGTGA. V lost 2 bases to trimming and J lost 1 base, with 14 bases between them. This CDR3 spans 17 amino acids. In DNA form, the CDR3 reads TGTGCCAGCAGCTTAGAAGGTGGCAGGGTGAACACCGGGGAGCTGTTTTTT. Its protein product is CASSLEGGRVNTGELFF. Full variable domain (outside the CDR3, taken from reference TRBV7-3 and TRBJ2-2): GAGVSQTPSNKVTEKGKYVELRCDPISGHTALYWYRQSLGQGPEFLIYFQGTGAADDSGLPNDRFFAVRPEGSVSTLKIQRTERGDSAVYLCASSLEGGRVNTGELFFGEGSRLTVL.

This clone has more than one count but fewer than ten. In DNA, the CDR3 is TGTGCCAGCAGCTCGAGGGGGGTGACCTACGAGCAGTACTTC. Protein sequence: CASSSRGVTYEQYF. V gene TRBV7-9 combines with J gene TRBJ2-7; perhaps D is TRBD1 or TRBD2 (6 bases each). The CDR3 totals 14 residues. Trimming stripped 4 bases from V and 2 bases from J, with 12 bases between. Germline V gene sequence: CDR1 SEHNR, CDR2 FQNEAQ (reference sequence).

The genes are TRBV2 and TRBJ1-5; no firm D call. V was shortened by 9 bases and J by 5 bases, with 8 bases between the two germline ends. This CDR3 contains 11 residues. Germline values: CDR1 SNHLY, CDR2 FYNNEI. In nucleotides, the CDR3 is TGTGCCAGAGCGCGGGATCAGCCCCAGCATTTT. Translated, it gives CARARDQPQHF.